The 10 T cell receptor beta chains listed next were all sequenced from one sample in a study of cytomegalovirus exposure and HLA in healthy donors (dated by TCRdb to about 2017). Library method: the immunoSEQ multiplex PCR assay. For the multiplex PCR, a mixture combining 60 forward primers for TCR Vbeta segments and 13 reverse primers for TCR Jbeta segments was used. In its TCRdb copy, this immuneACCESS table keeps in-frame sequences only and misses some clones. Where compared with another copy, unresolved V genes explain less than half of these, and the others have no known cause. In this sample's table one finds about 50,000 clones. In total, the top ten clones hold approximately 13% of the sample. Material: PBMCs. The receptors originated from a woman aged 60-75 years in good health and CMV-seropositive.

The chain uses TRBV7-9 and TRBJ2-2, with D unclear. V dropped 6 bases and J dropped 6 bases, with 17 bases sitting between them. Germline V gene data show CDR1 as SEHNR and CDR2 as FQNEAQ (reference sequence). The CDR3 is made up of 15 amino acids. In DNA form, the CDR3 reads TGTGCCAGCAGAGTCTCGGGTAGGCCTGCCGGGGAGCTGTTTTTT. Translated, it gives CASRVSGRPAGELFF.

The CDR3 region is CASSLALAGGTEAFF. For the CDR3, the DNA is TGTGCCAGCAGCTTGGCTTTGGCAGGGGGCACTGAAGCTTTCTTT. This chain connects TRBV5-4 to TRBJ1-1; 7 nucleotides align to TRBD1. The CDR3 totals 15 residues. Germline V CDR1 and CDR2: SGHNT, YYREEE (reference sequence). V lost 0 bases, J lost 4 bases, and 6 bases stayed unmatched. The variable domain in full, completed from reference TRBV5-4 and TRBJ1-1, reads ETGVTQSPTHLIKTRGQQVTLRCSSQSGHNTVSWYQQALGQGPQFIFQYYREEENGRGNFPPRFSGLQFPNYSSELNVNALELDDSALYLCASSLALAGGTEAFFGQGTRLTVV.

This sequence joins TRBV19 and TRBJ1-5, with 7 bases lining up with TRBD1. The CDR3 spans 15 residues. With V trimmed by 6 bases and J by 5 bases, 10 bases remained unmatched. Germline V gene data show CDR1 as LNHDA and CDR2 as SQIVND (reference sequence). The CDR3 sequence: CASSQGTAPYQPQHF. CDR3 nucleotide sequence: TGTGCCAGTAGCCAGGGGACAGCCCCTTATCAGCCCCAGCATTTT.

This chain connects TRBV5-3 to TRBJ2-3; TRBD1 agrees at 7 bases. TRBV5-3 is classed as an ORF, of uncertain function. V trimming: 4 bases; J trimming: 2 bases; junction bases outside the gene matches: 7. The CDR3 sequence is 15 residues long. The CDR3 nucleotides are TGTGCCAGAAGCCCGGGGACAGCCCTCACAGATACGCAGTATTTT. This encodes CARSPGTALTDTQYF.

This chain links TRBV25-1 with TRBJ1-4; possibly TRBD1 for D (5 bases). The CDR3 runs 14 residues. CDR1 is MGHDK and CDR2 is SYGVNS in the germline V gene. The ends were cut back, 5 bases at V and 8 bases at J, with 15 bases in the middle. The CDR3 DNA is TGTGCCAGCAGTCGCGGGGGAGTAGGAGAAAAACTGTTTTTT. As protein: CASSRGGVGEKLFF.

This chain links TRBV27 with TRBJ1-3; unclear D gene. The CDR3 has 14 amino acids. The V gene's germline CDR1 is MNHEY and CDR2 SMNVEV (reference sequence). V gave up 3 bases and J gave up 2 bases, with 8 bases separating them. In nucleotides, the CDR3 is TGTGCCAGCAGTTTCTCAGGCCCTGGAAACACCATATATTTT. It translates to CASSFSGPGNTIYF.

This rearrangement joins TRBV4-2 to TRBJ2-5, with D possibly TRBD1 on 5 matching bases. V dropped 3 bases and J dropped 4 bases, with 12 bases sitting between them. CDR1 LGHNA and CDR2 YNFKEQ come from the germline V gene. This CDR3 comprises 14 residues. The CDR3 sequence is CASSQAGFPETQYF. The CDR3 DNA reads TGTGCCAGCAGCCAGGCAGGGTTCCCAGAGACCCAGTACTTC.

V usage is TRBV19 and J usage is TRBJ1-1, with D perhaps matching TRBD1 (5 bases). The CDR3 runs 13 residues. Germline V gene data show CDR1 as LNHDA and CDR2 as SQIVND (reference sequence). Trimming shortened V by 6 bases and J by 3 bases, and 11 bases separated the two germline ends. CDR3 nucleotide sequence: TGTGCCAGTAGGAACCCGGGGGACACTGAAGCTTTCTTT. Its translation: CASRNPGDTEAFF.

CDR3 DNA sequence: TGTGCCAGCAGTTACGGCCCCCAAGAGACCCAGTACTTC. Protein sequence: CASSYGPQETQYF. The rearrangement uses TRBV6-5 and TRBJ2-5; D remains ambiguous. Looked up from germline, CDR1 is MNHEY and CDR2 is SVGAGI. CDR3 size: 13 residues. With 2 bases removed from V and 1 base from J, the gap between germline ends came to 5 bases.

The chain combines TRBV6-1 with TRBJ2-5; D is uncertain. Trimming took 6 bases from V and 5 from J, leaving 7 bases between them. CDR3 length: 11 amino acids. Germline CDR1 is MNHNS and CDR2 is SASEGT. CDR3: CASSAGETQYF. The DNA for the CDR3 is TGTGCCAGCAGCGCCGGGGAGACCCAGTACTTC.